The 8 T cell receptor beta chains reported below all come from one sample, sequenced in a study of cytomegalovirus exposure and HLA in healthy donors. With 60 Vbeta and 13 Jbeta primers, the PCR was carried out. The method was immunoSEQ multiplex PCR; TCRdb's version includes in-frame clones alone and lacks a portion of them. Of 76,000 or so clones listed, 78% are singletons. Sequencing input: PBMCs. The receptors derive from a woman between 35 and 50 years old in good health and CMV-seropositive.

There are a few counts of this clone. V is TRBV6-5 and J is TRBJ1-5, with 9 bases aligning to TRBD1. CDR1 is MNHEY, CDR2 SVGAGI, per germline. Germline trimming cut 5 bases from V and 5 bases from J; bases unmatched to any gene: 4. This CDR3 comprises 14 residues. CDR3 in amino acids: CASSLRQGDQPQHF. The CDR3 nucleotides read TGTGCCAGCAGTCTTCGACAGGGGGATCAGCCCCAGCATTTT.

This sequence joins TRBV5-4 and TRBJ2-5, with 8 bases that match TRBD2. J was trimmed by 4 bases and V by 0 bases; bases with no gene match: 5. From germline, CDR1 is SGHNT and CDR2 YYREEE (reference sequence). The CDR3 sequence is 15 residues long. The CDR3 region is CASSLDPGGLETQYF. The CDR3 DNA sequence: TGTGCCAGCAGCTTGGACCCGGGGGGGCTAGAGACCCAGTACTTC.

This sequence joins TRBV28 and TRBJ1-2, with TRBD1 matching 10 bases. The V and J ends lost 5 bases and 5 bases, in that order; junction bases with no gene match: 14. Per the germline V gene, CDR1 is MDHEN and CDR2 is SYDVKM. The CDR3 has 17 residues. The CDR3 DNA is TGTGCCAGCAGTCCCCACCGGGACAGGGGCCTTCTTTATGGCTACACCTTC. It is translated as CASSPHRDRGLLYGYTF.

This clone was seen once. The chain recombines TRBV9 with TRBJ2-5; 12 nucleotides match TRBD2. Trimming cost V 3 bases and J 4 bases; bases outside gene matches: 4. Germline V gene lookup returns CDR1 SGDLS and CDR2 YYNGEE. This CDR3 has 15 residues. The CDR3 protein is CASSALAGGPETQYF. The CDR3 bases are TGTGCCAGCAGCGCCCTAGCGGGGGGGCCAGAGACCCAGTACTTC.

The chain has TRBV7-2 and TRBJ1-1; D may be TRBD1 (6 bases). Per germline, CDR1 SGHTA and CDR2 FQGNSA. The length of the CDR3 is 14 residues. Trimming shortened V by 5 bases and J by 5 bases, and 15 bases separated the two germline ends. This CDR3 is CASSAIQGLTEAFF. The DNA of the CDR3 is TGTGCCAGCAGCGCTATACAGGGATTGACTGAAGCTTTCTTT.

The chain is built from TRBV25-1 and TRBJ2-2; no clear D. V lost 4 bases, J lost 6 bases, and 3 bases lay in between. The CDR3 is made up of 11 amino acids. CDR1 and CDR2 from the germline V gene are MGHDK and SYGVNS. The CDR3 region has the DNA TGTGCCAGCAGTGGGCCCGGGGAGCTGTTTTTT. Amino acid sequence: CASSGPGELFF.

The V call is TRBV7-2, the J call TRBJ2-3, with D possibly TRBD1 on 6 matching bases. V shed 3 bases and J shed 1 base, with 11 bases lying between them. Germline V CDR1 and CDR2: SGHTA, FQGNSA. The CDR3 sequence is 15 residues long. In nucleotides, the CDR3 is TGTGCCAGCAGCTTCAGGGGCTTGGGCACAGATACGCAGTATTTT. Translation gives CASSFRGLGTDTQYF. Full variable domain (outside the CDR3, taken from reference TRBV7-2 and TRBJ2-3): GAGVSQSPSNKVTEKGKDVELRCDPISGHTALYWYRQSLGQGLEFLIYFQGNSAPDKSGLPSDRFSAERTGGSVSTLTIQRTQQEDSAVYLCASSFRGLGTDTQYFGPGTRLTVL.

The chain uses TRBV18 and TRBJ2-7; D uncertain. The CDR3 spans 11 residues. Trimming left V 3 bases short and J 7 bases short, with 7 bases between. Germline lookup yields CDR1 KGHSH and CDR2 LQKENI. CDR3 protein: CASSPETEQYF. In nucleotides, the CDR3 is TGTGCCAGCTCACCTGAAACTGAGCAGTACTTC.